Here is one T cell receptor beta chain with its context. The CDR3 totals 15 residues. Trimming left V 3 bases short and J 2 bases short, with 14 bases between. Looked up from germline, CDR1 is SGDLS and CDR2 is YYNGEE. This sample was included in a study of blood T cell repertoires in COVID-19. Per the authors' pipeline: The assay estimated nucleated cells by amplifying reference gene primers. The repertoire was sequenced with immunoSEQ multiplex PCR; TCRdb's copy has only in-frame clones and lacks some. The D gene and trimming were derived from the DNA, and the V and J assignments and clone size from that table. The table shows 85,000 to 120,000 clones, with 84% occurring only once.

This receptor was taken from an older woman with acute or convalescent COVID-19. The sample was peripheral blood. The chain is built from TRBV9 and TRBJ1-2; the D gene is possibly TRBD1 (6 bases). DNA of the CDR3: TGTGCCAGCAGCGAGGGAACAGGGACGAACTATGGCTACACCTTC. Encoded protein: CASSEGTGTNYGYTF.